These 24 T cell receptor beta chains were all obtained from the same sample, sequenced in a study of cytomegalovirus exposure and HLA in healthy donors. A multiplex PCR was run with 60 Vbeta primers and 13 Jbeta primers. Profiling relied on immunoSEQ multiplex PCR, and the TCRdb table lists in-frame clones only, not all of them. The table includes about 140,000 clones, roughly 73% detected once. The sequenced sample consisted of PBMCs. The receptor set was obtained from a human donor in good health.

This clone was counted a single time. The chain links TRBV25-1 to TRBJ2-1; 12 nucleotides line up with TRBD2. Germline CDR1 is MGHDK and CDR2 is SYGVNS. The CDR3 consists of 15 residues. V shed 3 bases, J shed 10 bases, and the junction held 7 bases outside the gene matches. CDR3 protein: CASSDSGLAGSEQFF. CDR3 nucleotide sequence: TGTGCCAGCAGTGACTCGGGACTAGCGGGTTCCGAGCAGTTCTTC.

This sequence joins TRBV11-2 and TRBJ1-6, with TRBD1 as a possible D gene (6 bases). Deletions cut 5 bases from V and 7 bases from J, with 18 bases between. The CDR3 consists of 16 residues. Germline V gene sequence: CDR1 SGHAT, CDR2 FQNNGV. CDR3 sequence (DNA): TGTGCCAGCAGCCCCCTAACAGGGATAGTCAATTCACCCCTCCACTTT. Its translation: CASSPLTGIVNSPLHF.

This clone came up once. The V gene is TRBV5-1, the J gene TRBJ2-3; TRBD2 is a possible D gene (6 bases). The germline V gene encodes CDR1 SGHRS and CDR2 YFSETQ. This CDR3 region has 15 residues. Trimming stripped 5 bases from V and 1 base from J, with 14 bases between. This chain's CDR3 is CASSPAPGGTDTQYF. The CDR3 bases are TGCGCCAGCAGTCCGGCCCCGGGGGGCACAGATACGCAGTATTTT. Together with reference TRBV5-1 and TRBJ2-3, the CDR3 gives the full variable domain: KAGVTQTPRYLIKTRGQQVTLSCSPISGHRSVSWYQQTPGQGLQFLFEYFSETQRNKGNFPGRFSGRQFSNSRSEMNVSTLELGDSALYLCASSPAPGGTDTQYFGPGTRLTVL.

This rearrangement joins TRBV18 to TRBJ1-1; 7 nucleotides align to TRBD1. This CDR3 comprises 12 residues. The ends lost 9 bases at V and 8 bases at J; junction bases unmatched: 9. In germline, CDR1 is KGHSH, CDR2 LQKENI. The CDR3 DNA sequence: TGTGCCAGTTCCCTTGAAGGGGGCGAAGCTTTCTTT. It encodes CASSLEGGEAFF. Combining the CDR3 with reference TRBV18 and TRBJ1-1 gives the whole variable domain NAGVMQNPRHLVRRRGQEARLRCSPMKGHSHVYWYRQLPEEGLKFMVYLQKENIIDESGMPKERFSAEFPKEGPSILRIQQVVRGDSAAYFCASSLEGGEAFFGQGTRLTVV.

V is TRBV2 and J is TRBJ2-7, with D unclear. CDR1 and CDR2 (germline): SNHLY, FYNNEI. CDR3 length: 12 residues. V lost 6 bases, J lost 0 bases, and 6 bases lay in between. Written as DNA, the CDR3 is TGTGCCAGCAGACGGTTCTCCTACGAGCAGTACTTC. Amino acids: CASRRFSYEQYF.

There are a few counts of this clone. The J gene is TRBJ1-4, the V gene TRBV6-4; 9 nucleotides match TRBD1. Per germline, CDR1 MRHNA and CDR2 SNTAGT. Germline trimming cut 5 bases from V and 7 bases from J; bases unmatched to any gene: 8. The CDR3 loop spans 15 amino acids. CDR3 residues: CASSRRQGEGEKLFF. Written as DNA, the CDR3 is TGTGCCAGCAGTCGTCGACAGGGGGAAGGTGAAAAACTGTTTTTT.

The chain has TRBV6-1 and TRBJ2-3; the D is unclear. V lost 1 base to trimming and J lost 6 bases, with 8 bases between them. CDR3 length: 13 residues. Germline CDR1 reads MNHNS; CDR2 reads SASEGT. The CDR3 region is CASSEDVRDTQYF. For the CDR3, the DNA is TGTGCCAGCAGTGAAGATGTTCGTGATACGCAGTATTTT.

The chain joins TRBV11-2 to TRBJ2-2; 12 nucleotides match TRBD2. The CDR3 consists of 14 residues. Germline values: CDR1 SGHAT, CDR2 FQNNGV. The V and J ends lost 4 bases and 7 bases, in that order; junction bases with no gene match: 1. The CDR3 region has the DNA TGTGCCAGCAGCTCGGGACTAGCGGGCGGGGAGCTGTTTTTT. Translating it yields CASSSGLAGGELFF.

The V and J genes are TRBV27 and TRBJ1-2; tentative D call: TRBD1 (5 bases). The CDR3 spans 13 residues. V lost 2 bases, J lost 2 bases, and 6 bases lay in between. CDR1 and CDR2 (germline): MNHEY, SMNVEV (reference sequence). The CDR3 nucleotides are TGTGCCAGCAGTTTACGGGGGAACTATGGCTACACCTTC. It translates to CASSLRGNYGYTF.

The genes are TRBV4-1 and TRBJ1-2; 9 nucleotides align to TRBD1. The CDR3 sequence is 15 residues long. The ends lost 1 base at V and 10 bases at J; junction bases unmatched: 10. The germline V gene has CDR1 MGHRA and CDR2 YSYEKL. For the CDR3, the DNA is TGCGCCAGCAGCCAAGCCCGCGGGACAGGGAGGGCCTACACCTTC. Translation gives CASSQARGTGRAYTF.

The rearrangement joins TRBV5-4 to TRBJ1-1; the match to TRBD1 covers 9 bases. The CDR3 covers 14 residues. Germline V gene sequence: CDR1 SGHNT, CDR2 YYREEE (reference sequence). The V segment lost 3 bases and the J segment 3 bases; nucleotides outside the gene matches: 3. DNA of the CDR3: TGTGCCAGCAGCTCTCGACAGGGGGACACTGAAGCTTTCTTT. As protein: CASSSRQGDTEAFF.

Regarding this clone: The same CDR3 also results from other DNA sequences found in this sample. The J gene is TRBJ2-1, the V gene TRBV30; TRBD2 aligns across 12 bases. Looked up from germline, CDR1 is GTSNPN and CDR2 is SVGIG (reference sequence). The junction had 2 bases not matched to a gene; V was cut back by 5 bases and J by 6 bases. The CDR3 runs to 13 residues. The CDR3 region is CAWGLAGSNEQFF. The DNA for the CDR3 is TGTGCCTGGGGACTAGCGGGAAGCAATGAGCAGTTCTTC. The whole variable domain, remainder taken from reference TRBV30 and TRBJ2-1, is SQTIHQWPATLVQPVGSPLSLECTVEGTSNPNLYWYRQAAGRGLQLLFYSVGIGQISSEVPQNLSASRPQDRQFILSSKKLLLSDSGFYLCAWGLAGSNEQFFGPGTRLTVL.

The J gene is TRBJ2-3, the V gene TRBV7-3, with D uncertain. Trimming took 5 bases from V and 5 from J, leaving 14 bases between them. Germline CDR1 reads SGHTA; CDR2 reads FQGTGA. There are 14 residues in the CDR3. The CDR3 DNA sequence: TGTGCCAGCAGCGCTTCAGACTTGGAAGATACGCAGTATTTT. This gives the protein CASSASDLEDTQYF.

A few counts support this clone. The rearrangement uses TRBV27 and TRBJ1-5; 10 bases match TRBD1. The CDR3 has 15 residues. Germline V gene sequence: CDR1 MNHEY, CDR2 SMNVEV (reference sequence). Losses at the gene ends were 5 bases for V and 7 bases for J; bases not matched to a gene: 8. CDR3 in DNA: TGTGCCAGCAGTACAGGACAGGGGGACAGGCAGCCCCAGCATTTT. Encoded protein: CASSTGQGDRQPQHF.

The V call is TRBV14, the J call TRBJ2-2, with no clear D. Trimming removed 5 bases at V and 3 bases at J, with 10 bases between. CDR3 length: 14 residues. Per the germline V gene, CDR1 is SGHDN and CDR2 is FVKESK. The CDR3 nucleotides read TGTGCCAGCAGCACCCACTATTACACCGGGGAGCTGTTTTTT. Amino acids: CASSTHYYTGELFF.

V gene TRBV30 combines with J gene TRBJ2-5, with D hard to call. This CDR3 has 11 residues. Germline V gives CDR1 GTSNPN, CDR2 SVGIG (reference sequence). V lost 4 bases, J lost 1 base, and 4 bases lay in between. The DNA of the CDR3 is TGTGCCTGGACAGTCCAAGAGACCCAGTACTTC. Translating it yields CAWTVQETQYF.

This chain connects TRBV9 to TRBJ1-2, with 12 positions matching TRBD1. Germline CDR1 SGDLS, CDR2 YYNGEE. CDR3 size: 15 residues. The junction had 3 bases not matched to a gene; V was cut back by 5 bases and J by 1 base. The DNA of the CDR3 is TGTGCCAGCAGGGGACAGGGGGCCTTTAACTATGGCTACACCTTC. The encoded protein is CASRGQGAFNYGYTF.

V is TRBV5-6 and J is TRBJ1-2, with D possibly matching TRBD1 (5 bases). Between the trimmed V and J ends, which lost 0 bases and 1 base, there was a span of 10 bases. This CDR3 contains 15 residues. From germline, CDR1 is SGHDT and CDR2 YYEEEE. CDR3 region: CASSLEYRINYGYTF. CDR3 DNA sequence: TGTGCCAGCAGCTTGGAATACAGGATTAACTATGGCTACACCTTC.

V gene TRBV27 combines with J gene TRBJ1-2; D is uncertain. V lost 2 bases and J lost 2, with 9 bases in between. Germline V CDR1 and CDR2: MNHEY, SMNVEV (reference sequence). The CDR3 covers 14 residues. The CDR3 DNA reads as TGTGCCAGCAGTTTAGTTGCGGGGAACTATGGCTACACCTTC. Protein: CASSLVAGNYGYTF.

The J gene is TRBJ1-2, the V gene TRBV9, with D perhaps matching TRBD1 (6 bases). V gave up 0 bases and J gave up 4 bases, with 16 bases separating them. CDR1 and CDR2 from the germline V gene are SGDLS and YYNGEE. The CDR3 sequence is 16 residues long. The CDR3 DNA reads TGTGCCAGCAGCGTAGACGAGGGGGTAGTTTCCTATGGCTACACCTTC. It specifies CASSVDEGVVSYGYTF.

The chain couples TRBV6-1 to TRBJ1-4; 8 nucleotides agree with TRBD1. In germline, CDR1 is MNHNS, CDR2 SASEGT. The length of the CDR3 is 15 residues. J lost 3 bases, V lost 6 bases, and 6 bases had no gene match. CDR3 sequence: CASRETGGANEKLFF. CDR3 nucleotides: TGTGCCAGCAGAGAAACAGGGGGGGCTAATGAAAAACTGTTTTTT.

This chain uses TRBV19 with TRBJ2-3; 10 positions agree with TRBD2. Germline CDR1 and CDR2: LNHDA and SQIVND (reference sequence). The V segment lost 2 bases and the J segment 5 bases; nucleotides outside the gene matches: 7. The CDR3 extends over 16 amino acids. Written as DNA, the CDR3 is TGTGCCAGTAGTATACTCCTAGCGGGAGTTCTAGATACGCAGTATTTT. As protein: CASSILLAGVLDTQYF.

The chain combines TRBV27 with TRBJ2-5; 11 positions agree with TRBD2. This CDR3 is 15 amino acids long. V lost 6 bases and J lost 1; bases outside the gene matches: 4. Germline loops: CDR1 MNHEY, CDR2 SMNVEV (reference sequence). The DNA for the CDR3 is TGTGCCAGCAGCTCTACTAGCGGGGGCCAAGAGACCCAGTACTTC. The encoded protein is CASSSTSGGQETQYF.

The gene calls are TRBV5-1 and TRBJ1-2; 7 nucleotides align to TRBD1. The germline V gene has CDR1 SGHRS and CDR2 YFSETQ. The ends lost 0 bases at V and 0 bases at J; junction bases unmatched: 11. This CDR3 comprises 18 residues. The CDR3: CASSLDLSTGRPNYGYTF. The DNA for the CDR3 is TGCGCCAGCAGCTTGGATTTATCGACAGGGCGTCCTAACTATGGCTACACCTTC.